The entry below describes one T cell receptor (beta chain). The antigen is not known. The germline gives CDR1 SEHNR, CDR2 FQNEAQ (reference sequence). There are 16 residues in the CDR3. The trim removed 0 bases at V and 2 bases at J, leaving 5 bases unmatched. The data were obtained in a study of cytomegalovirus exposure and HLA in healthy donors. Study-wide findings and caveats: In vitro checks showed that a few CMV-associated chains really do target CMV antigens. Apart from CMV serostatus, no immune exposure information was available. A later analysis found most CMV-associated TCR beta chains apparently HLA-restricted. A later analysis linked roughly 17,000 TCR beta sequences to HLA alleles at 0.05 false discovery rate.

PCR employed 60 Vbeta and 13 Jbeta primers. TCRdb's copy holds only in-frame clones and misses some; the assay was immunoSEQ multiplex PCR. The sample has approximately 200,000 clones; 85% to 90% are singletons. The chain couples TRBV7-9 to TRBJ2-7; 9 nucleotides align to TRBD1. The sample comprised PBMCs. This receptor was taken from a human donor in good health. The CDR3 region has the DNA TGTGCCAGCAGCTTAGCCTTGGGGACAGGGCCCTACGAGCAGTACTTC. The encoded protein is CASSLALGTGPYEQYF.